These T cell receptor beta chains were read from a single sample in a study of tumor and adjacent non-tumor tissue in lung cancer. TCRdb reprocessed the multiplex PCR reads with MiXCR, giving one entry per CDR3 protein. The sample yields about 79,000 distinct CDR3 sequences, over 60% seen once. Input material: lung tumor tissue. The origin of the receptors is a woman aged 40 to 50 with non-small cell lung cancer. CDR3s include the opening cysteine and the closing phenylalanine or tryptophan. D genes are given only for firm matches. Clone size is given for some rows only: seen once, a few or many times, or a class if the clone is expanded.

CSARFAGGGEQYF | TGCAGTGCTAGGTTCGCGGGAGGGGGAGAGCAATACTTC | . | TRBJ2-7 | TRBD2 | TRBV20-1
CASSHPESSSYEQYF | TGCGCCAGCAGCCATCCAGAAAGTAGCTCCTACGAGCAGTACTTC | . | TRBJ2-7 | . | TRBV4-1
CSVGRRSGNTIYF | TGCAGCGTTGGAAGAAGGTCTGGAAACACCATATATTTT | . | TRBJ1-3 | . | TRBV29-1
CVPIWGGELFF | TGCGTCCCCATATGGGGCGGGGAGCTGTTTTTT | many | TRBJ2-2 | . | TRBV28
CASSQRTSGKSEQFF | TGTGCTAGCAGCCAACGGACTAGCGGGAAGTCTGAGCAGTTCTTC | . | TRBJ2-1 | TRBD2 | TRBV7-7
CVSSLNGYTGELFF | TGCGTCAGCAGTTTAAATGGTTATACCGGGGAGCTGTTTTTT | . | TRBJ2-2 | . | TRBV12-3/TRBV12-4
CASSLKVMNTEAFF | TGTGCCAGCAGTTTAAAAGTGATGAACACTGAAGCTTTCTTT | . | TRBJ1-1 | . | TRBV28
CASSVTDAVNEHFF | TGTGCCAGCAGCGTGACGGATGCAGTCAATGAGCACTTCTTC | . | TRBJ2-1 | . | TRBV11-2
CVSSLGGSKNIQYF | TGTGTCAGCAGCCTCGGGGGCAGTAAAAACATTCAGTACTTC | . | TRBJ2-4 | . | TRBV11-2
CASSQTGDLAGERNTQYF | TGTGCCAGCAGTCAGACAGGGGATCTAGCGGGAGAGAGGAATACCCAGTATTTT | . | TRBJ2-3 | TRBD2 | TRBV6-6
CASSYRAPGELFF | TGTGCCAGCAGCTATAGGGCACCAGGGGAACTTTTTTTT | . | TRBJ2-2 | . | TRBV6-5
CASSQDLRGWHSGANVLTF | TGTGCCAGCAGCCAAGATCTCCGGGGGTGGCACTCTGGGGCCAACGTCCTGACTTTC | . | TRBJ2-6 | . | TRBV4-2
CAISERIAGGDEQYF | TGTGCCATCAGTGAAAGGATAGCGGGAGGTGACGAGCAGTACTTC | few | TRBJ2-7 | TRBD2 | TRBV10-3
CASSLSGGYSDTQYF | TGCGCCAGCAGCTTGAGCGGGGGGTATTCAGATACGCAGTATTTT | . | TRBJ2-3 | TRBD2 | TRBV5-1
CTSTEETGINYGYTF | TGTACCAGCACTGAAGAAACAGGGATCAACTATGGCTACACCTTC | . | TRBJ1-2 | . | TRBV6-1
CAGSYQGANYGYTF | TGTGCCGGCAGTTACCAGGGAGCTAACTATGGCTACACCTTT | . | TRBJ1-2 | . | TRBV6-5
CASSPGTGNSLLHF | TGTGCAAGCAGTCCCGGGACAGGAAATTCACTCCTCCACTTT | . | TRBJ1-6 | TRBD1 | TRBV6-1
CASSSTWTGATDTQYF | TGTGCCAGCAGTTCAACCTGGACAGGGGCGACAGATACGCAGTATTTT | . | TRBJ2-3 | TRBD1 | TRBV12-3/TRBV12-4
CAGTSTRGYNEQFF | TGTGCCGGCACCTCTACGAGGGGATACAATGAGCAGTTCTTC | . | TRBJ2-1 | . | TRBV2
CASGWIGVNSPLHF | TGTGCCAGCGGCTGGATAGGCGTAAATTCACCCCTCCACTTT | once | TRBJ1-6 | . | TRBV6-5
CASNRGSPAQHF | TGTGCCAGCAACCGTGGGAGCCCGGCCCAGCATTTT | . | TRBJ1-5 | . | TRBV28
CLSSWSDVSGANVLTF | TGTCTCAGCAGCTGGTCAGACGTCTCTGGGGCCAACGTCCTGACTTTC | . | TRBJ2-6 | . | TRBV11-2
CASSNSGRGDTQYF | TGTGCCAGCAGCAATAGCGGGAGGGGGGATACGCAGTATTTT | many | TRBJ2-3 | . | TRBV21-1
CSVEGTGWSYGYTF | TGCAGCGTTGAAGGGACGGGTTGGAGTTATGGCTACACCTTC | many | TRBJ1-2 | . | TRBV29-1